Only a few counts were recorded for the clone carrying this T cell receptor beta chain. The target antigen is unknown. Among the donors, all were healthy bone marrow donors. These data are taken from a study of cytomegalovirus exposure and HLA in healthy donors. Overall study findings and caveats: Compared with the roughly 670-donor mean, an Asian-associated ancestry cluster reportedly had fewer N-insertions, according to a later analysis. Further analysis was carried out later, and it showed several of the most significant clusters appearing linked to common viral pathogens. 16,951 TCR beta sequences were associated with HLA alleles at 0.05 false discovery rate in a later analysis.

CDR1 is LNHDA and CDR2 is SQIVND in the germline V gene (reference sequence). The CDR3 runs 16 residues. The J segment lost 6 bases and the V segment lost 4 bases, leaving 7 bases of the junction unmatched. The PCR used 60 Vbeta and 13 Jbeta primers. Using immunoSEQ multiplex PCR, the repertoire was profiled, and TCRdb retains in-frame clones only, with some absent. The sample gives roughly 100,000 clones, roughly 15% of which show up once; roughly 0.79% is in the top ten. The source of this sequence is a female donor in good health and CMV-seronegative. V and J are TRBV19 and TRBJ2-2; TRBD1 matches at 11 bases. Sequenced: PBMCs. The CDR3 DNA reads TGTGCCAGTAGTAACGGACAGGGGGCGGGGGCCGGGGAGCTGTTTTTT. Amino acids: CASSNGQGAGAGELFF.